This T cell receptor (beta chain) was identified during a study of cytomegalovirus exposure and HLA in healthy donors. The wider study: The roughly 120 validation repertoires matched the 500 to 750 first-cohort repertoires in platform, a later analysis reported. General study points: CMV antigen specificity of a few CMV-associated chains was confirmed in vitro.

Among the 110 or so subjects of the validation cohort, separate from the roughly 700-subject first cohort, were the donors. The trim removed 0 bases at V and 4 bases at J, leaving 6 bases unmatched. The CDR3 totals 17 residues. Germline V CDR1 and CDR2: SGHRS, YFSETQ. A word on this clone: Antigen unknown.

Sequenced by immunoSEQ multiplex PCR; TCRdb stores in-frame clones only, minus some. This sample has over 200,000 clones, with around 90% found just once. V gene TRBV5-1 combines with J gene TRBJ2-3; 12 nucleotides align to TRBD2. The clonotype was recovered from a young woman in good health and CMV-seronegative. Sample: PBMCs. CDR3 sequence reads: CASSLVRLAGAADTQYF. CDR3 DNA: TGCGCCAGCAGCTTGGTGAGACTAGCGGGAGCGGCAGATACGCAGTATTTT.